A selection of T cell receptor beta chains follows, all from one sample in a study of blood T cell repertoires in COVID-19. Produced via immunoSEQ multiplex PCR; TCRdb's table is partial and in-frame only. Here the sample spans about 230,000 clones, around 85% being singletons. The specimen was peripheral blood. These receptors were obtained from a woman of 80 years or more with acute or convalescent COVID-19. Each CDR3 is given with its conserved first and last residue. Expanded clones get a size class; other rows say once, few or many, or leave the size out.

CASSYYRGLDTEAFF	.	TRBV2	TRBJ1-1
CASSFGIFNTEAFF	.	TRBV5-5	TRBJ1-1
CASSYFGQGHEGNEQFF	.	TRBV5-1	TRBJ2-1
CASSLDQGANQPQHF	.	TRBV2	TRBJ1-5
CACNYGSQETQYF	.	TRBV30	TRBJ2-5
CASSERRIAGGPLIF	.	TRBV6-4	TRBJ2-1
CASSLEGPPTTEAFF	.	TRBV5-1	TRBJ1-1
CASSDVSADTQYF	.	TRBV6-1	TRBJ2-3
CASSYSGTGNYGYTF	.	TRBV6-5	TRBJ1-2
CASRRVITSFEEQFF	once	TRBV6-5	TRBJ2-1
CASSQDLNSPLHF	many	TRBV3-1/TRBV3-2	TRBJ1-6
CASSMRITGSGELFF	.	TRBV19	TRBJ2-2
CASSFTGTAFYNEQFF	.	TRBV27	TRBJ2-1
CASSRIIGTGVTDTQYF	.	TRBV6-6	TRBJ2-3
CASSKGQGANYGYTF	.	TRBV6-6	TRBJ1-2
CASSPGQGRGEYF	once	TRBV3-1/TRBV3-2	TRBJ2-7
CASKDQGGNSPLHF	few	TRBV2	TRBJ1-6
CSVGWGRDGELFF	.	TRBV29-1	TRBJ2-2
CASSVLADYGYTF	.	TRBV2	TRBJ1-2
CASRLRDSLSGANVLTF	.	TRBV2	TRBJ2-6
CASSLAGDTAFNGYTF	.	TRBV7-9	TRBJ1-2
CASSPIPGQGSSGASYEQYF	.	TRBV3-1/TRBV3-2	TRBJ2-7
CASSSGTSGAQETQYF	once	TRBV5-8	TRBJ2-5
CASSGLNEQFF	.	TRBV2	TRBJ2-1
CASSYARSTDTQYF	.	TRBV6-5	TRBJ2-3
CASSLRDRVSPLHF	few	TRBV5-4	TRBJ1-6
CAISDSRDRSPEQYF	.	TRBV10-3	TRBJ2-7
CSVSGSTAGELFF	.	TRBV29-1	TRBJ2-2
CASSLNGGGVTDTQYF	.	TRBV5-4	TRBJ2-3
CASSIGQGSGNTIYF	few	TRBV19	TRBJ1-3
CASSLDSPLKYF	.	TRBV5-1	TRBJ2-5
CASRRAGGNNEQFF	.	TRBV2	TRBJ2-1
CASSLGTALLGNTIYF	.	TRBV7-8	TRBJ1-3
CASIDQGNSPLHF	.	TRBV28	TRBJ1-6
CASSSYPGGRGTEAFF	.	TRBV28	TRBJ1-1
CASSGGVPKNTEAFF	.	TRBV9	TRBJ1-1
CASRIDRGLGNQPQHF	.	TRBV2	TRBJ1-5
CASRQGVGEQYF	.	TRBV19	TRBJ2-7
CASNGGRGVAYNEQFF	.	TRBV5-4	TRBJ2-1
CASSLGDSGTWDTQYF	.	TRBV7-9	TRBJ2-3
CSVVFLGVDTEAFF	.	TRBV29-1	TRBJ1-1
CASSQTGQGYNSPLHF	.	TRBV3-1/TRBV3-2	TRBJ1-6
CASRNSGTNNSPLHF	.	TRBV5-5	TRBJ1-6
CASSLMSGQETQYF	once	TRBV28	TRBJ2-5
CASSPTGGATNEKLFF	once	TRBV18	TRBJ1-4
CASSVALGRQTQYF	.	TRBV9	TRBJ2-5
CASSKRGSDRGFYEQYF	once	TRBV19	TRBJ2-7
CATSDPGVSNQPQHF	.	TRBV24-1	TRBJ1-5
CASSFGASREKLFF	few	TRBV7-8	TRBJ1-4
CSVGSRLAGRGELFF	.	TRBV29-1	TRBJ2-2
CASSPRGVRETQYF	many	TRBV7-2	TRBJ2-5
CASSPRLDSYEQYF	.	TRBV6-5	TRBJ2-7
CAWSPGTESPLHF	once	TRBV30	TRBJ1-6
CASSQDSRPGQGISNTIYF	.	TRBV3-1/TRBV3-2	TRBJ1-3